The source of this T cell receptor beta chain is a study of radiation and T cells in renal cell carcinoma. Study results and caveats: Without pretreatment biopsies, baseline tumor clonotype presence was undetermined. Top tumor clonotypes rose in blood 2 weeks post-radiation, then contracted.

Only in-frame clones appear in the TCRdb table, and some are missing; sequencing was by immunoSEQ multiplex PCR. Found here are 150,000 to 200,000 clones, 88% of them singletons; the top ten hold over 9%. Time point defined: blood 4 weeks post-SBRT, at nephrectomy. Documented treatment: 15 Gy SBRT to primary tumor, nephrectomy 4 weeks later. Nephrectomy followed 15 Gy stereotactic body radiation by 4 weeks. Comment on this clone: The antigen is undetermined.

There are 12 residues in the CDR3. The ends were cut back, 6 bases at V and 6 bases at J, with 9 bases in the middle. Germline V lookup: CDR1 MNHEY, CDR2 SVGAGI. Sample: blood, taken from a patient whose treatment included radiotherapy and nephrectomy. This sequence was found in a woman aged 50 to 60 with renal cell carcinoma. V gene TRBV6-5 combines with J gene TRBJ2-1, with D tentatively TRBD2 (5 bases). In nucleotides, the CDR3 is TGTGCCAGCAGGTCAACTAGCAATGAGCAGTTCTTC. This sequence encodes CASRSTSNEQFF.